This T cell receptor (beta chain) emerged from a study of CD8+ T cells in alopecia areata. At the level of the study: At a dose of 5 to 10 mg twice daily, oral tofacitinib was given to treated patients.

Extraction of RNA preceded its reverse transcription into cDNA, which served as the sequencing template. TCRdb's table, derived via immunoSEQ multiplex PCR, lists solely in-frame clones and lacks some. The profile shows some 150,000 clones, about 50% of them singletons. Separation by sorting yielded CD4+ and CD8+ T cells from PBMCs. Notes on the study in general: TCRs were shared less clearly across patients than in mice, possibly for HLA-related reasons. Normal scalp showed lower clonality than lesional scalp, especially alopecia totalis/universalis.

Germline assignment: CDR1 SGHRS and CDR2 YFSETQ. There are 15 residues in the CDR3. V gave up 0 bases and J gave up 0 bases, with 8 bases separating them. Worth noting for this clone: Antigen unknown.

The chain links TRBV5-1 to TRBJ2-3; D not certain. The material sequenced was CD8+ T cells sorted from blood, taken at week 0. The receptor was derived from a human donor with alopecia areata. The CDR3 nucleotides are TGCGCCAGCAGCTTGGACGGTGCTAGCACAGATACGCAGTATTTT. Residues: CASSLDGASTDTQYF.